What follows are 15 T cell receptor beta chains derived from one specimen sequenced in a study of blood T cell repertoires in COVID-19. The assay was immunoSEQ multiplex PCR, and TCRdb's table has in-frame clones only and misses some. Here the sample spans about 250,000 clones, roughly 84% being singletons. The material sequenced was peripheral blood. The receptors come from a human donor with COVID-19, enrolled during active disease. The donor label of this sample is uncertain.

In DNA form, the CDR3 reads TGTGCCAGCAGCCCCGGGACAGGGCGTAATGAAAAACTGTTTTTT. Translating it yields CASSPGTGRNEKLFF. The genes are TRBV3-1 (or the pseudogene TRBV3-2) and TRBJ1-4, with 9 bases fitting TRBD1. Per germline, CDR1 LGHDT and CDR2 YNNKEL (reference sequence). The ends lost 4 bases at V and 4 bases at J; junction bases unmatched: 4. The length of the CDR3 is 15 residues.

V is TRBV10-2 and J is TRBJ2-7; D possibly corresponds to TRBD1 (5 bases). This CDR3 contains 15 residues. The germline V and J ends were trimmed by 3 bases and 2 bases, with 14 bases remaining between them. Germline V CDR1 and CDR2: WSHSY, SAAADI. CDR3 in amino acids: CASSEGQGQPYEQYF. As DNA, the CDR3 is TGCGCCAGCAGTGAAGGGCAGGGCCAACCCTACGAGCAGTACTTC.

V is TRBV6-5 and J is TRBJ1-3, with D possibly TRBD1 on 5 matching bases. The CDR3 totals 14 residues. The germline V gene has CDR1 MNHEY and CDR2 SVGAGI. The V gene lost 7 bases and the J gene lost 5 bases, with 15 bases spanning the gap. The CDR3 here is CASNRGGDRNTIYF. The CDR3 DNA reads as TGTGCCAGCAACCGGGGCGGGGATCGAAACACCATATATTTT.

The V gene is TRBV29-1, the J gene TRBJ2-2; a weak D match, TRBD2 (5 bases). CDR1 and CDR2 from the germline V gene are SQVTM and ANQGSEA. The length of the CDR3 is 12 residues. Trimming left V 2 bases short and J 4 bases short, with 5 bases between. This CDR3 is CSVERGTGELFF. The CDR3 DNA sequence: TGCAGCGTTGAACGGGGCACCGGGGAGCTGTTTTTT.

V usage is TRBV7-2 and J usage is TRBJ1-2; D is uncertain. Germline V gives CDR1 SGHTA, CDR2 FQGNSA. The V gene lost 5 bases and the J gene lost 0 bases, with 13 bases spanning the gap. The CDR3 is 15 residues long. CDR3 sequence reads: CASSQAYSPNYGYTF. In nucleotides, the CDR3 is TGTGCCAGCAGCCAGGCGTACTCTCCTAACTATGGCTACACCTTC.

The chain employs TRBV7-9 and TRBJ2-7, with D possibly being TRBD2 (5 bases). The germline V gene encodes CDR1 SEHNR and CDR2 FQNEAQ (reference sequence). The CDR3 has 15 amino acids. Trimming removed 5 bases at V and 0 bases at J, with 14 bases between. DNA of the CDR3: TGTGCCAGCAGCCCCCGCTCGGGGAGCTCCTACGAGCAGTACTTC. It encodes CASSPRSGSSYEQYF.

The V and J genes are TRBV3-1 (or the pseudogene TRBV3-2) and TRBJ2-3, with TRBD2 matching over 8 bases. Trimming cost V 0 bases and J 6 bases; bases outside gene matches: 8. The CDR3 is made up of 16 amino acids. In germline, CDR1 is LGHDT, CDR2 YNNKEL (reference sequence). The CDR3: CASSQEERGLVDTQYF. The CDR3 nucleotides read TGTGCCAGCAGCCAAGAGGAGCGGGGGTTGGTGGATACGCAGTATTTT.

The chain couples TRBV23-1 to TRBJ2-7; TRBD1 aligns across 9 bases. TRBV23-1 is an open reading frame whose function is uncertain. The CDR3 has 19 amino acids. Unmatched junction bases numbered 20, after V lost 4 bases and J lost 4 bases. CDR3 nucleotide sequence: TGCGCCAGCAGTCCCCTCGGGACAGGGTATATGGGCCGGATTTACGAGCAGTACTTC. This encodes CASSPLGTGYMGRIYEQYF.

Concerning this clone itself: The junction departs from the called germline gene at one end, perhaps through a read error. The J gene is TRBJ1-2, the V gene TRBV28, with D perhaps matching TRBD1 (5 bases). This CDR3 region has 13 residues. The V gene's germline CDR1 is MDHEN and CDR2 SYDVKM. This chain's CDR3 is CASSSEGYYSYTF. CDR3 DNA: TGTGCCAGCAGTTCGGAGGGGTACTATAGCTACACCTTC.

The count of this clone is one. The CDR3 region has the DNA TGCAGCGCTGGGGGACAGGGAGACACCATATATTTT. Protein: CSAGGQGDTIYF. The chain is built from TRBV29-1 and TRBJ1-3, with TRBD1 identical over 9 bases. Germline CDR1 reads SQVTM; CDR2 reads ANQGSEA. The CDR3 extends over 12 amino acids. Trimming at V came to 7 bases and at J to 8 bases, leaving 6 bases not matched to a gene.

The rearrangement links TRBV19 to TRBJ1-2; TRBD1 agrees at 9 bases. The V gene's germline CDR1 is LNHDA and CDR2 SQIVND (reference sequence). The CDR3 is 16 residues long. The V segment lost 5 bases and the J segment 4 bases; nucleotides outside the gene matches: 11. The CDR3 sequence is CASSVPGQGSIYGYTF. CDR3 bases: TGTGCCAGTAGTGTCCCGGGACAGGGAAGTATCTATGGCTACACCTTC.

This rearrangement joins TRBV7-2 to TRBJ1-2; D may be TRBD1 (6 bases). Germline lookup yields CDR1 SGHTA and CDR2 FQGNSA. Between the trimmed V and J ends, which lost 3 bases and 6 bases, there was a span of 14 bases. The CDR3 covers 14 residues. The CDR3 nucleotides read TGTGCCAGCAGCTTTCAGGGGAGCCTAGATGGCTACACCTTC. Translation: CASSFQGSLDGYTF.

The V call is TRBV4-3, the J call TRBJ1-6, with TRBD1 as a possible D gene (6 bases). Germline assignment: CDR1 LGHNA and CDR2 YSLEER. Trimming cost V 0 bases and J 15 bases, with 18 bases left between them. The CDR3 is 15 residues long. CDR3 nucleotide sequence: TGCGCCAGCAGCCAAGATAAACAGGGACGCGGCCGCCTCCACTTT. Translation gives CASSQDKQGRGRLHF.

This chain links TRBV6-5 with TRBJ2-7; the match to TRBD1 covers 9 bases. This CDR3 has 15 amino acids. Germline V gene sequence: CDR1 MNHEY, CDR2 SVGAGI. The J segment lost 5 bases and the V segment lost 6 bases, leaving 11 bases of the junction unmatched. CDR3 region: CASSLKLGTGNEQYF. In DNA form, the CDR3 reads TGTGCCAGCAGCCTCAAACTGGGGACAGGGAACGAGCAGTACTTC.

The gene calls are TRBV28 and TRBJ1-5, with D maybe TRBD1 (6 bases). The CDR3 loop spans 12 amino acids. V was shortened by 6 bases and J by 14 bases, with 17 bases between the two germline ends. Germline V CDR1 and CDR2: MDHEN, SYDVKM. The DNA of the CDR3 is TGTGCCAGCAGGCAAACAGGGTCCAGTGAGCATTTT. It codes for CASRQTGSSEHF.